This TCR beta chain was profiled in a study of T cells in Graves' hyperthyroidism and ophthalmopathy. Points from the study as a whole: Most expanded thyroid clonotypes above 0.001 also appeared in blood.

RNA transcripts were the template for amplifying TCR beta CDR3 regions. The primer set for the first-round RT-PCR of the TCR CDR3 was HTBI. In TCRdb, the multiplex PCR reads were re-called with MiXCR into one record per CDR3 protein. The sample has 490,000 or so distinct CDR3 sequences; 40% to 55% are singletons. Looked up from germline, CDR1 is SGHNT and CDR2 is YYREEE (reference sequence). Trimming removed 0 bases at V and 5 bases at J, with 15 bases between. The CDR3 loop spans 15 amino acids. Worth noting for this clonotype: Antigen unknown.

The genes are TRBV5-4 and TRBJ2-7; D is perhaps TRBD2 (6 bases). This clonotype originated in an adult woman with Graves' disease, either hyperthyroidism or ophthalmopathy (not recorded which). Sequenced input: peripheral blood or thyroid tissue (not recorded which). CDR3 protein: CASSLEGTLGHEQYF. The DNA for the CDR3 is TGTGCCAGCAGCTTGGAAGGGACTCTGGGGCACGAGCAGTACTTC.